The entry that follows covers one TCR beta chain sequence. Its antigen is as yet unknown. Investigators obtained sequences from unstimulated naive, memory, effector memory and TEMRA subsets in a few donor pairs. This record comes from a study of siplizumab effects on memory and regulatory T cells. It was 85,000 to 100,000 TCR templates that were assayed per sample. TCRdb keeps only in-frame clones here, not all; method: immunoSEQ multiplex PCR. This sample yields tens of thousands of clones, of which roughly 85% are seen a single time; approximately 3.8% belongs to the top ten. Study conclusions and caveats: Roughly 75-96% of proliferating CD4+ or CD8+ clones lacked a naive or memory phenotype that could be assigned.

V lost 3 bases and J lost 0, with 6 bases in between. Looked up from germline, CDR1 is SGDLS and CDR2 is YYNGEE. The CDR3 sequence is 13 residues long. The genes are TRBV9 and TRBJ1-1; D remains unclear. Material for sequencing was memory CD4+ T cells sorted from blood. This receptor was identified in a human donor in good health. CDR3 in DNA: TGTGCCAGCAGCGCATGGATGAACACTGAAGCTTTCTTT. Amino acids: CASSAWMNTEAFF.